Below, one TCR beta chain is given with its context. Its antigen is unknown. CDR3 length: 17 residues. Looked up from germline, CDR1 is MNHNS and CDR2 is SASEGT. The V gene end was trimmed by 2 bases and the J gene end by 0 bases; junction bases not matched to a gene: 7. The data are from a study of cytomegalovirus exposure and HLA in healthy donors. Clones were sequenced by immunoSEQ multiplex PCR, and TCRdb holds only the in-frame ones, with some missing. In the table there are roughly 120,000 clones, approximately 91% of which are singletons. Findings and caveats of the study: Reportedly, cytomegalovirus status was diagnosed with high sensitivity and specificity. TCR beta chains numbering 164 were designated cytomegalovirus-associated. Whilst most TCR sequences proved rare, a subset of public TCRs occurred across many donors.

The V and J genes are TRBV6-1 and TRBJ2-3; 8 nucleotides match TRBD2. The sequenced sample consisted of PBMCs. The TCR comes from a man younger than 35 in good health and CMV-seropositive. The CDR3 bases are TGTGCCAGCAGTGAATGGAATAGCGGGGTTAGCACAGATACGCAGTATTTT. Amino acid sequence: CASSEWNSGVSTDTQYF.